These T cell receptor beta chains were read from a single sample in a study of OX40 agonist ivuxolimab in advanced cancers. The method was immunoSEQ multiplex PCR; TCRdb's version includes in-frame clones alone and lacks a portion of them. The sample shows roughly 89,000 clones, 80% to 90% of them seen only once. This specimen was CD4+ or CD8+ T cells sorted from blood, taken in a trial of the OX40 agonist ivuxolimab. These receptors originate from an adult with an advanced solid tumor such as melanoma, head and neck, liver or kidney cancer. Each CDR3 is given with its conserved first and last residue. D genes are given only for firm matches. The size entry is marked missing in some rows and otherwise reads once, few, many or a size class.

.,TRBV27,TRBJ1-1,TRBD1,TGTGCCAGCAGTCCCCAAGGACAGGGGAACACTGAAGCTTTCTTT,CASSPQGQGNTEAFF
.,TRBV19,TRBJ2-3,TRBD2,TGTGCCAGTAAGCTAGCGGTGGGCACAGATACGCAGTATTTT,CASKLAVGTDTQYF
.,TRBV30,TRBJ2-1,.,TGTGCCTGGAGTGAGGACTACTCCTACAATGAGCAGTTCTTC,CAWSEDYSYNEQFF
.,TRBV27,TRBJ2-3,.,TGTGCCAGCAGTTTTACGGGAGAGGGCCCAGATACGCAGTATTTT,CASSFTGEGPDTQYF
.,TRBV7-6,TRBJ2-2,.,TGTGCCAGCAGCCCTTTCATCGGGGACACCGGGGAGCTGTTTTTT,CASSPFIGDTGELFF
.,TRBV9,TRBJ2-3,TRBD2,TGTGCCAGCAGCGCCTGGGGGGACTATCCGGAGAGTACAGATACGCAGTATTTT,CASSAWGDYPESTDTQYF
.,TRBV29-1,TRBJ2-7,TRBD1,TGCAGCGTTGAGCGATCCCCTCCGGGACAGGGGCTCCACTACGAGCAGTACTTC,CSVERSPPGQGLHYEQYF
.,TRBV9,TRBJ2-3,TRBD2,TGTGCCAGCAGCGTATACGGGAGGGCTGGAGATACGCAGTATTTT,CASSVYGRAGDTQYF
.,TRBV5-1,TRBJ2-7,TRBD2,TGCGCCAGCAGCTTCGGGACTAGCGGGAGCGAGCAGTACTTC,CASSFGTSGSEQYF
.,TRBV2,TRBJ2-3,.,TGTGCCAGCAGTGATACAGTTATTGCAGATACGCAGTATTTT,CASSDTVIADTQYF
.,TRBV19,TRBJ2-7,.,TGTGCCAGTAGTCGTCCGGGCGGGACGGGAGAGCAGTACTTC,CASSRPGGTGEQYF
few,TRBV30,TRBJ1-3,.,TGTGCCTGGAAAGAAGGAAACACCATATATTTT,CAWKEGNTIYF
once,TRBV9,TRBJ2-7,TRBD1,TGTGCCAGCAGCGTAGATCCAGGGGGCTACGAGCAGTACTTC,CASSVDPGGYEQYF
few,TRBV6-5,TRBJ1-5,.,TGTGCAAGCGGACAATACAATCAGCCCCAGCATTTT,CASGQYNQPQHF
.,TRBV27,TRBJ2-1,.,TGTGCCAGCAGTCAAGGGGGAAATGAGCAGTTCTTC,CASSQGGNEQFF
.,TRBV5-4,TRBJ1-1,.,TGTGCCAGCAGCTTGGGTGGTTCGGGCACTGAAGCTTTCTTT,CASSLGGSGTEAFF
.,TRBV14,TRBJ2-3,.,TGTGCCAGCAGCCAAGATCGACGGGAAACAGATACGCAGTATTTT,CASSQDRRETDTQYF
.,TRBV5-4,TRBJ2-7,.,TGTGCCAGCAGCACCCCCGAGGGCTACGAGCAGTACTTC,CASSTPEGYEQYF
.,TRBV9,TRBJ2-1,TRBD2,TGTGCCAGCAGCGAGCCCCTAGGGGAGGGAGATCGGGATGAGCAGTTCTTC,CASSEPLGEGDRDEQFF
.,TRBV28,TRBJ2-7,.,TGTGCCAGCGACAGTAGGTGGGCCTACGAGCAGTACTTC,CASDSRWAYEQYF
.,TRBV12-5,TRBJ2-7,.,TGTGCTAGTGGTTTCGACAGCACCTACGAGCAGTACTTC,CASGFDSTYEQYF
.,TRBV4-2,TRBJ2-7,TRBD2,TGTGCCAGCAGCCAGTCGACCAGGGGTCGGCTAGCGGGCCTCTCCTACGAGCAGTACTTC,CASSQSTRGRLAGLSYEQYF
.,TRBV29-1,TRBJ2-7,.,TGCAGCGTATACAGGGACCCCTACGAGCAGTACTTC,CSVYRDPYEQYF
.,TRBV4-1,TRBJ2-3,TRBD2,TGCGCCAGCAGCCAAGGCCCCACAGCCCTAGCGGGAGGCGTCACAGATACGCAGTATTTT,CASSQGPTALAGGVTDTQYF
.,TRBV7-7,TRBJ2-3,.,TGTGCTAGCAGCTTTTCGGGGGGCGCAGATACGCAGTATTTT,CASSFSGGADTQYF
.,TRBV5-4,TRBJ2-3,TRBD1,TGTGCCAGCAGCCTGGGGACAGGGATAGATACGCAGTATTTT,CASSLGTGIDTQYF
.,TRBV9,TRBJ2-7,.,TGTGCCAGCAGCGGGTTATCCTACGAGCAGTACTTC,CASSGLSYEQYF
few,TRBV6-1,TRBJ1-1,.,TGTGCCAGCAGTGCCACCGGGCTCCACACTGAAGCTTTCTTT,CASSATGLHTEAFF
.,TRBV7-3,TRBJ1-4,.,TGTGCCAGCAGCCCCCTCGCCGGACCGAATGAAAAACTGTTTTTT,CASSPLAGPNEKLFF
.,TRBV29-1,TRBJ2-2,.,TGCAGCGTTGGTCGGCCGAACACCGGGGAGCTGTTTTTT,CSVGRPNTGELFF
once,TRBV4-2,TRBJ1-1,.,TGTGCCAGCAGCCAAGATAACCCAAGGGTAGCTTTCTTT,CASSQDNPRVAFF
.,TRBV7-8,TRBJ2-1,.,TGTGCCAGCAGCTCAGTTTTTTCCGCGGATGAGCAGTTCTTC,CASSSVFSADEQFF
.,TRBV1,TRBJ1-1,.,TGCACCAGCACCCAAGGTGAGGGCAGGGTGTGTTCTGAAGCTTTCTTT,CTSTQGEGRVCSEAFF
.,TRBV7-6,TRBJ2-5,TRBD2,TGTGCCAGCACCCGGCTAGCGGGAGCACAAGAGACCCAGTACTTC,CASTRLAGAQETQYF
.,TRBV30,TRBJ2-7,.,TGTGCCTGGAGTGTACTGGGGAGCTCCTACGAGCAGTACTTC,CAWSVLGSSYEQYF
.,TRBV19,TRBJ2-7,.,TGTGCCAGTAGTATCTGGGACCGAAGCTACGAGCAGTACTTC,CASSIWDRSYEQYF
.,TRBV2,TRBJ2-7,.,TGTGCCAGCAGTGAAGCTTCCCTGGGGCTCACCTACGAGCAGTACTTC,CASSEASLGLTYEQYF
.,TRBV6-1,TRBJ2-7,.,TGTGCCAGCGTTTACGAGCAGTACTTC,CASVYEQYF
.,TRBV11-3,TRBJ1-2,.,TGTGCCAGCAGCTTAGATCGGTCAGGTAGCGGCTACACCTTC,CASSLDRSGSGYTF
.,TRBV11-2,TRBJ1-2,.,TGTGCCAGCAGCTTAGCGCCGGACGGTACCTATGGCTACACCTTC,CASSLAPDGTYGYTF
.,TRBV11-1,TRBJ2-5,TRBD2,TGTGCCAGCAGCTTAGCGGGAGGGCCAGAGACCCAGTACTTC,CASSLAGGPETQYF
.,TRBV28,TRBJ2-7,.,TGTGCCAGCAGTCTGCGACACAACTCCTACGAGCAGTACTTC,CASSLRHNSYEQYF
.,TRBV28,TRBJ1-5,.,TGTGCCAGCCAAGACAGACCTTATAGCAATCAGCCCCAGCATTTT,CASQDRPYSNQPQHF
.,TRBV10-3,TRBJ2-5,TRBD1,TGTGCCATCAGTAGACGGACAGGGGCAGGAGAGACCCAGTACTTC,CAISRRTGAGETQYF
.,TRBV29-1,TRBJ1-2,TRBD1,TGCAGCGTTTGGAAGCCGGGACAGGGGGGGAGCTATGGCTACACCTTC,CSVWKPGQGGSYGYTF
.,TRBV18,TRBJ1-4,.,TGTGCCAGCTCCCGGGGTGGAGGTGAAAAACTGTTTTTT,CASSRGGGEKLFF
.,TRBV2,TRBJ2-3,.,TGTGCCAGCAACGGCGCTTACACAGATACGCAGTATTTT,CASNGAYTDTQYF
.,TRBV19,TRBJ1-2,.,TGTGCCAGTAGCTCGGGGCAGCGGATGGGCTACACCTTC,CASSSGQRMGYTF
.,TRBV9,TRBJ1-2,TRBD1,TGTGCCAGCAGCGCCCCCCAGGGACAGAATTATAATGGCTACACCTTC,CASSAPQGQNYNGYTF
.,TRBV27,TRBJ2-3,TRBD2,TGTGCCAGCAGCGATGAAGCGGGAGGGCCCAGAGATACGCAGTATTTT,CASSDEAGGPRDTQYF
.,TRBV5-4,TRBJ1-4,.,TGTGCCAGCAGCTTGCTATTACGAGGGGGGTCTAATGAAAAACTGTTTTTT,CASSLLLRGGSNEKLFF
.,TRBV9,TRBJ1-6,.,TGTGCCAGCAGCGTAGACTTTGGAGGGAAAGCCCTCCACTTT,CASSVDFGGKALHF
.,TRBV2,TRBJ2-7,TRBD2,TGTGCCAGCAGTGGACTAGCGGGAGGTGAGCAGTACTTC,CASSGLAGGEQYF